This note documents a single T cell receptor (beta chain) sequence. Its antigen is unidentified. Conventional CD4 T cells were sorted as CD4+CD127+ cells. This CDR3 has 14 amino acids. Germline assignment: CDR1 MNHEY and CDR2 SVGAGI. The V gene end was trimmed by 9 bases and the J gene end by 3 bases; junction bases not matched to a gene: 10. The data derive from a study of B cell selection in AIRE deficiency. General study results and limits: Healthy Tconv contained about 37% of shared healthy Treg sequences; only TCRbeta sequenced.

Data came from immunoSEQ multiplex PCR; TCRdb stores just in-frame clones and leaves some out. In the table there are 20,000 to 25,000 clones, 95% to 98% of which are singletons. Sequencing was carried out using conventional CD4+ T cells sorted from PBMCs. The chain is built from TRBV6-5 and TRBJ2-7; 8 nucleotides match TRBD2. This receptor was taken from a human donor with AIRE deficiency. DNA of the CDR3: TGTGCCAGTAGAACGGGACTAGGGCACTACGAGCAGTACTTC. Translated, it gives CASRTGLGHYEQYF.